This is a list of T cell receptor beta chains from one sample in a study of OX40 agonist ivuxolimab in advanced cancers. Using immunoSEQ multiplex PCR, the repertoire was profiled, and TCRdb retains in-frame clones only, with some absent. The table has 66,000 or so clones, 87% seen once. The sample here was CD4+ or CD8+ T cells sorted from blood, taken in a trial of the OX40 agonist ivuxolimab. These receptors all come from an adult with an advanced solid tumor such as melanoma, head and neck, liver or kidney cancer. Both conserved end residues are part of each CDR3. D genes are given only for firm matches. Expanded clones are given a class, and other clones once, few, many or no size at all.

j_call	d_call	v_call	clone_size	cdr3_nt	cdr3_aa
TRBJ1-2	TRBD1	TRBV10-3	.	TGTGCCATCAGTGGTGACAGGGAACATGGCTACACCTTC	CAISGDREHGYTF
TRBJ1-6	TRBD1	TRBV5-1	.	TGCGCCAGCAGCTTAGGACAGGCGGGTTCACCCCTCCACTTT	CASSLGQAGSPLHF
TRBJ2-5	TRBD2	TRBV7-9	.	TGTGCCAGCAGCCAGGCCCTAGCGGGGAACTCGGAGAACTTC	CASSQALAGNSENF
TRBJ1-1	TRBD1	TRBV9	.	TGTGCCAGCAGCGTGTTATCCGGGACAGGGGGCTGGGGTGCTTTCTTT	CASSVLSGTGGWGAFF
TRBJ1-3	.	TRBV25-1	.	TGTGCCAGCAGTGAAATGGGAAACACCATATATTTT	CASSEMGNTIYF
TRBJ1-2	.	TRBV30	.	TGTGCCTGGAGTGTAGGTCCTACACCTAACTATGGCTACACCTTC	CAWSVGPTPNYGYTF
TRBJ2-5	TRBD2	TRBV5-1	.	TGCGCCAGCAGCTCTAGCGGAATACCTCAAGAGACCCAGTACTTC	CASSSSGIPQETQYF
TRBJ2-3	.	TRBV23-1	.	TGCGCCAGCACCCATTGTAGGGGTAACTGGAGCACAGATACGCAGTATTTT	CASTHCRGNWSTDTQYF
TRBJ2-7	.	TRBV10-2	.	TGCGCCAGCAGAGTACAGGGAGGCGAGCAGTACTTC	CASRVQGGEQYF
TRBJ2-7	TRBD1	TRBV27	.	TGTGCCAGCTGGACAGGGGTTTGGTCCTACGAGCAGTACTTC	CASWTGVWSYEQYF
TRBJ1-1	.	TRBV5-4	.	TGTGCCAGCAGCCTGACCCTAGCGAACACTGAAGCTTTCTTT	CASSLTLANTEAFF
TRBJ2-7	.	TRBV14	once	TGTGCCAGCAGCCAACAGGGTATCGAGCAGTACTTC	CASSQQGIEQYF
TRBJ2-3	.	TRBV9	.	TGTGCCAGCAGCATCAGGACCGTCAGCACAGATACGCAGTATTTT	CASSIRTVSTDTQYF
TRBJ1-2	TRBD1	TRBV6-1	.	TGTGCCAGCAGTGAAAGGCTAACAGGGGGCGCATATGGCTACACCTTC	CASSERLTGGAYGYTF
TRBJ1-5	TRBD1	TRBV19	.	TGTGCCAGTAGTATCACAGGGGATCAGCCCCAGCATTTT	CASSITGDQPQHF
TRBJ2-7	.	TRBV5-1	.	TGCGCCAGCAGCTTGAATCGGGGGTCGAACTCCTACGAGCAGTACTTC	CASSLNRGSNSYEQYF
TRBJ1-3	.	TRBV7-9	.	TGTGCCAGCAGCTTAATCAGTGCCTCTGGAAACACCATATATTTT	CASSLISASGNTIYF
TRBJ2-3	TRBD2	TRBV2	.	TGTGCCAGCAGGGAGGGACTAGCAGTTACAGATACGCAGTATTTT	CASREGLAVTDTQYF
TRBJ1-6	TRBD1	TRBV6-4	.	TGTGCCAGCAGGGGGACAGACAATAATTCACCCCTCCACTTT	CASRGTDNNSPLHF
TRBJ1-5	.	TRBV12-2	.	TGTGCAAGTCGCCAGGGAGGGTTGAGCAATCAGCCCCAGCATTTT	CASRQGGLSNQPQHF
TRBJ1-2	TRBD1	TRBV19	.	TGTGCCAGTAGTATCTTCTCGCAAAGACAGGGTCCGGATGGCTACACCTTC	CASSIFSQRQGPDGYTF
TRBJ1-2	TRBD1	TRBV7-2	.	TGTGCCAGCAGCTTCCGACAGGGTAATTCGAATGGAGGCTACACCTTC	CASSFRQGNSNGGYTF
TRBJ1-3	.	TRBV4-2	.	TGTGCCAGCAGCCAAGGGGGGGTCGGGGCTGGAAACACCATATATTTT	CASSQGGVGAGNTIYF
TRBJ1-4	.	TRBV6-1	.	TGTGCCAGCAGTAGGCCCGAGGAGGAAAAACTGTTTTTT	CASSRPEEEKLFF
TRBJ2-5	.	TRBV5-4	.	TGTGCCACCACAGGTTCGCGGGAAAGGGAGACCCAGTACTTC	CATTGSRERETQYF
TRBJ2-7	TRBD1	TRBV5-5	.	TGTGCCAGCAGCTTGGGACATACAGGGGGCGCGGACTACGAGCAGTACTTC	CASSLGHTGGADYEQYF
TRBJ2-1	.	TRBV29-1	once	TGCAGCGTTGAAGATAACTACAATGAGCAGTTCTTC	CSVEDNYNEQFF
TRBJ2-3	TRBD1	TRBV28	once	TGTGCCAGCAGTCCCGACAGGGGGCGGGATACGCAGTATTTT	CASSPDRGRDTQYF
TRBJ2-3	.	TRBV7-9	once	TGTGCCAGCAGCTTAGTGGGGCCTAGCACAGATACGCAGTATTTT	CASSLVGPSTDTQYF
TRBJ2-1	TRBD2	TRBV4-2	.	TGTGCCAGCAGCCCAAGCGCGGGGGGGATCTACAATGAGCAGTTCTTC	CASSPSAGGIYNEQFF
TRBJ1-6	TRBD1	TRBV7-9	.	TGTGCCAGCACCTTGGACAGGGGTCAGGCACCCCTCCACTTT	CASTLDRGQAPLHF
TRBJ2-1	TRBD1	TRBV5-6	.	TGTGCCAGCAGCAAGAGGACAGGGATCCCGGACAATGAGCAGTTCTTC	CASSKRTGIPDNEQFF
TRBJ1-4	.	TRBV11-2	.	TGTGCCAGCAGCCCACGTATAGCTAATGAAAAACTGTTTTTT	CASSPRIANEKLFF
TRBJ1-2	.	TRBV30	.	TGCGCTCAGGGGCGCGGCTATGGCTACACCTTC	CAQGRGYGYTF
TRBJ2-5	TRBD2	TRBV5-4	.	TGTGCCAGCAACCTAGGCCGGGGGGAGGAGACCCAGTACTTC	CASNLGRGEETQYF
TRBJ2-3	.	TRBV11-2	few	TGTGCCAGCAGCTCCCCGAGATTTGCAACAGATACGCAGTATTTT	CASSSPRFATDTQYF